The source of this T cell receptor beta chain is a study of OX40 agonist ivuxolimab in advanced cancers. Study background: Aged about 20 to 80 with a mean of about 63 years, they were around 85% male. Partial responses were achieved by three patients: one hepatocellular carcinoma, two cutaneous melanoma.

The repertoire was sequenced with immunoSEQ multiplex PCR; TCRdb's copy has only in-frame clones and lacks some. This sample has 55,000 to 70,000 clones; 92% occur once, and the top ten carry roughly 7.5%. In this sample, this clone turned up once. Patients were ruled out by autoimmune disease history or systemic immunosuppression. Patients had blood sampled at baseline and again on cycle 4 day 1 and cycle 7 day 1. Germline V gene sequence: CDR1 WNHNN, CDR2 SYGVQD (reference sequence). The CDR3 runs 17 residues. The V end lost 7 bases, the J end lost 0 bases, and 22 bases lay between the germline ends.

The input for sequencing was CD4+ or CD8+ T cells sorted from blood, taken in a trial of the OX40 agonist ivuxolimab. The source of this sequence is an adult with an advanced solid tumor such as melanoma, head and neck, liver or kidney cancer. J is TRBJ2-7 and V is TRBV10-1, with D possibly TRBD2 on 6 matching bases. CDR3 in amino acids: CASTLDRRDLISYEQYF. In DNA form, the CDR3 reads TGCGCCAGCACCTTAGACCGCCGGGACTTGATCTCCTACGAGCAGTACTTC.